The entry below gives a single TCR beta chain sequence along with its context. The source of the sample is a study of control samples from healthy donors and cancer patients. The CDR3 spans 12 residues. V lost 2 bases and J lost 9, with 10 bases in between. The germline gives CDR1 ENHRY, CDR2 SYGVKD. Some clones are missing from TCRdb's copy, which holds only in-frame ones; the method was immunoSEQ multiplex PCR. This sample has 150,000 to 200,000 clones, with nearly 96% found just once. The chain uses TRBV10-3 and TRBJ1-2; D remains ambiguous. The receptor was derived from a woman in her twenties or thirties in good health. Input material: blood. DNA of the CDR3: TGTGCCATCAGTGAGACTGAAAGGAGCTACACCTTC. Amino acid sequence: CAISETERSYTF.